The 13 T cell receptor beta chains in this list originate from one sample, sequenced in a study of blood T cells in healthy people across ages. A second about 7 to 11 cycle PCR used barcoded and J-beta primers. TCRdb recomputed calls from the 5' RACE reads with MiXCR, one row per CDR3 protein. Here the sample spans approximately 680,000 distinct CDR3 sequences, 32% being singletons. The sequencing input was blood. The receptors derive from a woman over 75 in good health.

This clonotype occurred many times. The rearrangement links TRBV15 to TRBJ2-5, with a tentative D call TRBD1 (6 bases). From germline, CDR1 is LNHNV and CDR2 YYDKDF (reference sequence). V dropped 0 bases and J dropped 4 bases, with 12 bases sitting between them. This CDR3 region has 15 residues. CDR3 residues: CATSRDNRDIETQYF. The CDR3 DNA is TGTGCCACCAGCAGAGACAACAGGGACATAGAGACCCAGTACTTC.

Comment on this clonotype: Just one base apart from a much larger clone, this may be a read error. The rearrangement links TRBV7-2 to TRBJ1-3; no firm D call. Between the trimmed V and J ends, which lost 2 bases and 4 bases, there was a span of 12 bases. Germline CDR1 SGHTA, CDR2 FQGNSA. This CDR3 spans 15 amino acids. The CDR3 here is CASSLRPGLGNTIYF. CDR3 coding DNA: TGTGCCAGCAGCTTAAGGCCAGGCTTGGGAAACACCATATATTTT.

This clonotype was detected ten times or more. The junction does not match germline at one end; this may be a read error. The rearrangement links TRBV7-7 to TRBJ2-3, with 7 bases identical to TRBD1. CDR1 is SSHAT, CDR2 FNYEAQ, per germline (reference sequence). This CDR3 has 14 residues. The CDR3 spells CASSHTPHRGTQYF. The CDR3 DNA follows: TGTGCTAGCAGCCATACCCCCCACAGGGGTACGCAGTATTTT.

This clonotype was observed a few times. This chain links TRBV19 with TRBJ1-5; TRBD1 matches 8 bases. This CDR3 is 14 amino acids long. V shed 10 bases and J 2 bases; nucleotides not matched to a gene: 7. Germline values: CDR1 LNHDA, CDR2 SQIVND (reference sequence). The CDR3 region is CATDRGLGNQPQHF. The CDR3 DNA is TGTGCCACTGACAGGGGTCTTGGCAATCAGCCCCAGCATTTT. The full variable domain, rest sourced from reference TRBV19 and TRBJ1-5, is DGGITQSPKYLFRKEGQNVTLSCEQNLNHDAMYWYRQDPGQGLRLIYYSQIVNDFQKGDIAEGYSVSREKKESFPLTVTSAQKNPTAFYLCATDRGLGNQPQHFGDGTRLSIL.

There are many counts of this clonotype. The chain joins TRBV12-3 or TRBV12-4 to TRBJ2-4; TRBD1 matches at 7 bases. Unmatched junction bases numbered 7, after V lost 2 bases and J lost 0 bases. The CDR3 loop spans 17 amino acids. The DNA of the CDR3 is TGTGCCAGCAGTTTACCGGGACAGCTTCTAGCCAAAAACATTCAGTACTTC. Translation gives CASSLPGQLLAKNIQYF.

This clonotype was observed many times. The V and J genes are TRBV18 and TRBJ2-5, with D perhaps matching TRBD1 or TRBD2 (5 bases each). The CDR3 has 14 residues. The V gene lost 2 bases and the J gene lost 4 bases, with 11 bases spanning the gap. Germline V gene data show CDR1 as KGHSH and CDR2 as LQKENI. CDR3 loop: CASSPIGDRETQYF. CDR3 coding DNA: TGTGCCAGCTCACCAATTGGGGACCGAGAGACCCAGTACTTC.

The CDR3: CASSPRQGQATGELFF. The CDR3 DNA reads as TGTGCCAGCTCACCACGACAGGGCCAGGCCACCGGGGAGCTGTTTTTT. The J gene is TRBJ2-2, the V gene TRBV18, with TRBD1 matching 7 bases. The CDR3 runs 16 residues. Trimming cost V 1 base and J 4 bases; bases outside gene matches: 6. The germline CDR1 and CDR2 sequences are KGHSH and LQKENI.

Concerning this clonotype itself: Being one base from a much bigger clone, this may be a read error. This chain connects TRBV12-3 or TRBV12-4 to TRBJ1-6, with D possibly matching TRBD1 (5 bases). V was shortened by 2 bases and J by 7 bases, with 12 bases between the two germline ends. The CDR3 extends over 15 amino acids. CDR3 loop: CASSLRGIRNSPLHF. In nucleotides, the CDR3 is TGTGCCAGCAGTTTACGGGGGATACGGAATTCACCCCTCCACTTT.

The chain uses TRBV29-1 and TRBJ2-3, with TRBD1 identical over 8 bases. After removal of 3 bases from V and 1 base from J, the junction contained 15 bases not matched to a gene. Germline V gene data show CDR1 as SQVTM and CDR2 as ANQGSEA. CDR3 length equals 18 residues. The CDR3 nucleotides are TGCAGCGTTGAGGGAGGACAGGGCTCGAATGCGCGCACAGATACGCAGTATTTT. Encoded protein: CSVEGGQGSNARTDTQYF.

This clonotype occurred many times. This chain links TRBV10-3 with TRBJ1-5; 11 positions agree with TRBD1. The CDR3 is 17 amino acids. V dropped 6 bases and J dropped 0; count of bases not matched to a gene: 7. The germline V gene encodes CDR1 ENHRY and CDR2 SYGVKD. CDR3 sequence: CAISKGTGGNSNQPQHF. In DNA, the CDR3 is TGTGCCATCAGCAAAGGGACAGGGGGGAATAGCAATCAGCCCCAGCATTTT.

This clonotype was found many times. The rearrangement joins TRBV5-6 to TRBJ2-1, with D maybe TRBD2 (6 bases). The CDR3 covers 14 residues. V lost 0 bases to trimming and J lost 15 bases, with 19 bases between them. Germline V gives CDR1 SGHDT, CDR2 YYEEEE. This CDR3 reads CASSLAGVRGEGFF. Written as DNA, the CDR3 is TGTGCCAGCAGCTTGGCGGGGGTTCGGGGTGAAGGGTTCTTC.

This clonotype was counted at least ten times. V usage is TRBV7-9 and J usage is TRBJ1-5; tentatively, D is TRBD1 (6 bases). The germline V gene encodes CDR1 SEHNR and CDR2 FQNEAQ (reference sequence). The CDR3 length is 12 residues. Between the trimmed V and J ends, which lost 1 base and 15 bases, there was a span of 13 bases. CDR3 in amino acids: CASSLGGGSWHF. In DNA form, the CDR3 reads TGTGCCAGCAGCTTAGGAGGGGGTAGTTGGCATTTT.

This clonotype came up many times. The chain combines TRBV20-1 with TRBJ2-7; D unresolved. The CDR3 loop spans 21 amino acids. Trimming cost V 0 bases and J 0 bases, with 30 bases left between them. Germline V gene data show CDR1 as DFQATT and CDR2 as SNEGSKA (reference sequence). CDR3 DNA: TGCAGTGCTAGAGATTTAGGACCGTTACTAATTCCCTTTAACCCCTCCTACGAGCAGTACTTC. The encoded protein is CSARDLGPLLIPFNPSYEQYF.